The sequence of this T cell receptor beta chain was determined in a study of cytomegalovirus exposure and HLA in healthy donors. General study findings and limits: It was reported that TCR beta sequences correctly inferred the HLA-A and HLA-B alleles for most subjects.

It was with 60 Vbeta and 13 Jbeta primers that the PCR ran. TCRdb keeps only in-frame clones here, not all; method: immunoSEQ multiplex PCR. This table holds approximately 110,000 clones, 73% found once. The CDR3 has 18 residues. With 0 bases clipped from V and 5 bases from J, the junction kept 12 bases outside the gene matches. Germline CDR1 is SGDLS and CDR2 is YYNGEE. This clone was observed once. What it binds is unknown. What was sequenced was PBMCs. V is TRBV9 and J is TRBJ2-2, with 8 bases identical to TRBD2. This clonotype was sampled from a man between 60 and 70 years old in good health and CMV-seropositive. CDR3 nucleotide sequence: TGTGCCAGCAGCGTAGTAGCGGGACCCCTTCTGGGTACCGGGGAGCTGTTTTTT. It translates to CASSVVAGPLLGTGELFF.